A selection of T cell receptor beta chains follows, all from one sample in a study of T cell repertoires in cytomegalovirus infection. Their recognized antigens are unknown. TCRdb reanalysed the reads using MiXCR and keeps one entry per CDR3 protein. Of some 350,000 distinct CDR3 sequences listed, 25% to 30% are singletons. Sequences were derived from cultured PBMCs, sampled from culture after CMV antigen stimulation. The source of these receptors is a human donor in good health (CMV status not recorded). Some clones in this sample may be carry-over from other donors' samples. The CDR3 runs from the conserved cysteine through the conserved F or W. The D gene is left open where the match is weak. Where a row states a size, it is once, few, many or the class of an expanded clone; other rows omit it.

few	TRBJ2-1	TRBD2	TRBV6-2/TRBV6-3	CASSYLAGEPSSYNEQFF	TGTGCCAGCAGTTACCTAGCGGGGGAGCCGAGCTCCTACAATGAGCAGTTCTTC
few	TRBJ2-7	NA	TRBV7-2	CASSPGFEQYF	TGTGCCAGCAGCCCGGGTTTCGAGCAGTACTTC
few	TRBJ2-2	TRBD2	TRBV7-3	CASSSGLAGVGELFF	TGTGCCAGCAGCTCCGGACTAGCGGGAGTCGGGGAGCTGTTTTTT
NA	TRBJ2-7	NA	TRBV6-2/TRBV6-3	CASTPFVTYEQYF	TGTGCCAGCACCCCTTTTGTGACCTACGAGCAGTACTTC
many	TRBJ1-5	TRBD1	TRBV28	CASTNRGPGQPQHF	TGTGCCAGCACAAACAGGGGGCCGGGGCAGCCCCAGCATTTT
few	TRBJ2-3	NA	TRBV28	CASRLRRGRTDTQYF	TGTGCCAGCAGACTCAGGAGGGGGAGGACAGATACGCAGTATTTT
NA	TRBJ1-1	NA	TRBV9	CASRNGEHTEAFF	TGTGCCAGCAGAAACGGAGAGCACACTGAAGCTTTCTTT
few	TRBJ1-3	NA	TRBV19	CASTPTGGNTIYF	TGTGCCAGTACTCCGACAGGAGGAAACACCATATATTTT
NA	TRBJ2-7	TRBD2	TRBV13	CASSLIRSSGTTYEQYF	TGTGCCAGCAGCTTAATTAGGTCTAGCGGGACTACCTACGAGCAGTACTTC
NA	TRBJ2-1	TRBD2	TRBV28	CASTTSGRIIGREQFF	TGTGCCAGCACGACTAGCGGGAGAATCATAGGTCGGGAGCAGTTCTTC
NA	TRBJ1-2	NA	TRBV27	CASSWDPGYGYTF	TGTGCCAGCAGTTGGGACCCGGGGTATGGCTACACCTTC
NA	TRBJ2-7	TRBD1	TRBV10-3	CAISEGTDFYEQYF	TGTGCCATCAGTGAAGGGACAGACTTCTACGAGCAGTACTTC
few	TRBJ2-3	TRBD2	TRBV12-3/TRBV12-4	CASRRDYTDTQYF	TGTGCCAGCAGACGGGACTACACAGATACGCAGTATTTT
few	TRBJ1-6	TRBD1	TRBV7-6	CASSLARTGDSPLHF	TGTGCCAGCAGCTTAGCTAGGACAGGGGATTCACCCCTCCACTTT